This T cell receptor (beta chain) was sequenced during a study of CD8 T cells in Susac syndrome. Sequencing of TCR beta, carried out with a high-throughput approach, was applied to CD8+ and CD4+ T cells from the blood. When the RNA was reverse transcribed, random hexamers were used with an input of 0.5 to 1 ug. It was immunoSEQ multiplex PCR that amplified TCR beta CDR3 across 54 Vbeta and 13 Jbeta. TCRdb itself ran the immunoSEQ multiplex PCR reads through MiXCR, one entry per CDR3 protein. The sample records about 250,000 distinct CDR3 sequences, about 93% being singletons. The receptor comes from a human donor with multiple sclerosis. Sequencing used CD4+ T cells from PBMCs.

The CDR3 reads CASSPTWGSLYDEQFF. CDR3 DNA: TGTGCCAGCAGCCCTACCTGGGGGAGTTTATATGATGAGCAGTTCTTC. The chain has TRBV12-3 or TRBV12-4 and TRBJ2-1; tentatively, D is TRBD1 or TRBD2 (5 bases each). The CDR3 extends over 16 amino acids. Between the trimmed V and J ends, which lost 6 bases and 8 bases, there was a span of 23 bases.